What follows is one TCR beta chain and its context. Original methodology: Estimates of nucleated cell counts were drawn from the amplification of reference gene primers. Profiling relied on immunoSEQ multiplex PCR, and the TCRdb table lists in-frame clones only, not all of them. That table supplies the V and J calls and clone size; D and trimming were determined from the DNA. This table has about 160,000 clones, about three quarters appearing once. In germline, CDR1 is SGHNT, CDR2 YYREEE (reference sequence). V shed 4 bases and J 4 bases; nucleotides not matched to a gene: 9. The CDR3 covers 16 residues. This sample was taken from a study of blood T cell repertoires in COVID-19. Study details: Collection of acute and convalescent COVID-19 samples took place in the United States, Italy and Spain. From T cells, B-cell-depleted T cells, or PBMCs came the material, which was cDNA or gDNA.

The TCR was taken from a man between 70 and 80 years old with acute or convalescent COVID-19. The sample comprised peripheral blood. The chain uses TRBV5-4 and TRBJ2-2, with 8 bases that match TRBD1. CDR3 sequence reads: CASSAGTGFGTGELFF. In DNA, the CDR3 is TGTGCCAGCAGCGCCGGGACAGGTTTCGGCACCGGGGAGCTGTTTTTT.